This T cell receptor beta chain originates from a study of OX40 agonist ivuxolimab in advanced cancers. For the wider study: Ivuxolimab was an agonistic, fully human IgG2 monoclonal antibody directed against OX40 (CD134), a costimulatory receptor. Intravenous ivuxolimab was administered to patients every 2 weeks at six dose levels: 0.01, 0.1, 0.3, 1.5, 3 and 10 mg/kg. Of the roughly 50 dose-escalation patients, hepatocellular carcinoma was present in roughly 19, melanoma in around 15, renal cell carcinoma in 9 and head and neck cancer in 9. In the dose-escalation cohort, around four fifths of patients were male, and the mean age was approximately 55 years, with a range of about 20 to 90. Patients were allowed to have had prior anti-PD-1, anti-PD-L1 or anti-CTLA-4 therapy, and around two fifths of the dose-escalation patients had been treated with checkpoint inhibitors. Partial responses occurred in three dose-escalation patients: two with cutaneous melanoma and one with hepatocellular carcinoma. The point of sequencing TCRbeta in the periphery was to test whether ivuxolimab changed TCR sequence diversity and drove clonal T-cell expansion. The paper describes the monotherapy dose-escalation part (N of about 52 patients) of the phase I trial of ivuxolimab.

The study at large found these results: After ivuxolimab, more expanded clones were found on average in CD8+ T cells than in CD4+ T cells. Clonal expansion of both CD4+ and CD8+ blood T cells was observed from baseline to week 6 at doses 0.1 to 3.0 mg/kg. Antigen specificity was not determined for the clonally expanded peripheral T cells. In partial responders in the 0.1-3.0 mg/kg groups, normalized peripheral clonal expansion was found to be among the lowest, especially among CD8+ T cells. Low levels of normalized T-cell clonal expansion were also seen in some patients who did not respond.

For sequencing of the TCRbeta CDR3 region, genomic DNA was extracted from the sorted cells. The immunoSEQ Assay was used for sequencing of TCRbeta CDR3 regions. Not all clones reach the TCRdb copy of this immuneACCESS table, which keeps in-frame sequences only. Checked studies attribute under half of the gap to unresolved V genes and leave the rest unexplained. The sample records under 25,000 clones, less than 90% of which are singletons. The ten largest clones represent around 15% of the sample. Turning to this clone: Its specific antigen is unknown. No base quality information exists; no much larger clone differs at one position.

Patients with a history of autoimmune disease or receiving systemic immunosuppression were excluded from the trial. Peripheral blood for TCR sequencing was drawn from every dose cohort at baseline, at cycle 4 day 1 and at cycle 7 day 1. The samples were drawn from a first-in-human, open-label, multicenter phase I dose-escalation trial of ivuxolimab. Adults with locally advanced or metastatic melanoma, renal cell carcinoma, hepatocellular carcinoma or head and neck squamous cell carcinoma were enrolled in the trial. Before TCR sequencing, CD4+ T cells and CD8+ T cells from peripheral blood were sorted into separate populations. This TCR came from an adult with an advanced solid tumor such as melanoma, head and neck, liver or kidney cancer. This sample comprised CD4+ or CD8+ T cells sorted from blood, obtained in a trial of the OX40 agonist ivuxolimab.

This receptor carries the CDR3 CSVTRGQYEQYF. The DNA sequence reads TGCAGCGTTACACGCGGACAGTACGAGCAGTACTTC. The chain uses TRBV29-1 and TRBJ2-7; TRBD1 is perhaps the D gene, given 6 matching bases. The CDR3 spans 12 residues, from the cysteine through the phenylalanine. Of the read, only the CDR3 DNA is kept; its 36 bases are in frame from base 1. The germline V gene gives CDR1 as SQVTM and CDR2 as ANQGSEA. V and J are truncated by 5 bases and 4 bases respectively, leaving an intervening sequence of 12 bases.